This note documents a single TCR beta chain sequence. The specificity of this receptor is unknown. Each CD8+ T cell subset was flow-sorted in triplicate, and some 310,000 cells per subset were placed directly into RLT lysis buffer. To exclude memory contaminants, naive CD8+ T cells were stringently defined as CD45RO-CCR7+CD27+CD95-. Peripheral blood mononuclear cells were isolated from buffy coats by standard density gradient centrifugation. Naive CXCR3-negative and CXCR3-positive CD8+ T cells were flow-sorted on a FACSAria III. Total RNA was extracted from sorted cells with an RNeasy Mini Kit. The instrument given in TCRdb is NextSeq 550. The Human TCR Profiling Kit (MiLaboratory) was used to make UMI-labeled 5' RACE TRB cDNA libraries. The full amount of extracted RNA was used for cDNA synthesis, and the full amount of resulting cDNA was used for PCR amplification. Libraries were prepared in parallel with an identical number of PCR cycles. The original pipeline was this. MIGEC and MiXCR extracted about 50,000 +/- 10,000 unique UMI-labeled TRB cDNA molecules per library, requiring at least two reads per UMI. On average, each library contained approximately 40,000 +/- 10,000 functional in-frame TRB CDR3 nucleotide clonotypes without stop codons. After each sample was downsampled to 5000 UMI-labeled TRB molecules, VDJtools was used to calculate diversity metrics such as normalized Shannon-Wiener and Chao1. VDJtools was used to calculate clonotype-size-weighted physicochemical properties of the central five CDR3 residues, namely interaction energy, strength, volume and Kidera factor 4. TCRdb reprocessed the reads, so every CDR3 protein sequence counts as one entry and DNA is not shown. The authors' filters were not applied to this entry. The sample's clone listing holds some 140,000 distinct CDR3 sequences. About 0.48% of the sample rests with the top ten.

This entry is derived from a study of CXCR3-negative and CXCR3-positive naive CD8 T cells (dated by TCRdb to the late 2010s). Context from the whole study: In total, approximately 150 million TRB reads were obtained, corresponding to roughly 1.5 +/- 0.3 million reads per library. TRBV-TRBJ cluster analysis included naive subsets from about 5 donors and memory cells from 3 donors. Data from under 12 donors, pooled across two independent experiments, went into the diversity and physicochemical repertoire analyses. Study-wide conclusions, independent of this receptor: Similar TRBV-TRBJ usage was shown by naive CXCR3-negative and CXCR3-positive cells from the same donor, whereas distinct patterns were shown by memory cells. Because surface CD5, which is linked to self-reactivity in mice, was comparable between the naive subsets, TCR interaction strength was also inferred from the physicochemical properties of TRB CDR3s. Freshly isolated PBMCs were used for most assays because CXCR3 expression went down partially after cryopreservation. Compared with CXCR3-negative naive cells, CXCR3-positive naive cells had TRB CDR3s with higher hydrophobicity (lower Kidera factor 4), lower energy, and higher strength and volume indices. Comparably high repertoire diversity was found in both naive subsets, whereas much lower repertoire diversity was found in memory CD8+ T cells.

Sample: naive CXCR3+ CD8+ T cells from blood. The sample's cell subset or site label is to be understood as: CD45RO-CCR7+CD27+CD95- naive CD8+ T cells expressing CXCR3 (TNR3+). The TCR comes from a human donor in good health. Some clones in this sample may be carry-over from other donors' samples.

The CDR3 here reads CSVEENGNEAFF. The sequence joins TRBV29-1 to TRBJ1-1. From the cysteine through the phenylalanine, the CDR3 covers 12 amino acids. The coding DNA is unavailable. CDR1 is given as SQVTM and CDR2 as ANQGSEA, both from the germline V gene.